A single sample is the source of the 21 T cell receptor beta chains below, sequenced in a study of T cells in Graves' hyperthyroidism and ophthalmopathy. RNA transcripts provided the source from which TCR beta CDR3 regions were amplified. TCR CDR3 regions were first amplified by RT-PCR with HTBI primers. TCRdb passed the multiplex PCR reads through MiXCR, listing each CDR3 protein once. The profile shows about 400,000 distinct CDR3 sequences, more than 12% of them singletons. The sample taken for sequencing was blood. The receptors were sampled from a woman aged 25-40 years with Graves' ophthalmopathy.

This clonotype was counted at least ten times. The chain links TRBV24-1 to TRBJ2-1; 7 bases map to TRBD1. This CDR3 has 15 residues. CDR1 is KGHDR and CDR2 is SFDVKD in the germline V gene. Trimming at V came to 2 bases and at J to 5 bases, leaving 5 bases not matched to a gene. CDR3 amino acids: CATSDSGTVNNEQFF. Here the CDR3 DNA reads TGTGCCACCAGTGATTCTGGGACAGTGAACAATGAGCAGTTCTTC.

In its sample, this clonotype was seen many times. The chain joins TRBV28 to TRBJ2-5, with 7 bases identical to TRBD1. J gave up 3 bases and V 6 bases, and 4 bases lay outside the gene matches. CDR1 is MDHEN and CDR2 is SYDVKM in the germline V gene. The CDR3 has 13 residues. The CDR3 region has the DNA TGTGCCAGCAGGAAGACAGGGAAAGAGACCCAGTACTTC. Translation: CASRKTGKETQYF.

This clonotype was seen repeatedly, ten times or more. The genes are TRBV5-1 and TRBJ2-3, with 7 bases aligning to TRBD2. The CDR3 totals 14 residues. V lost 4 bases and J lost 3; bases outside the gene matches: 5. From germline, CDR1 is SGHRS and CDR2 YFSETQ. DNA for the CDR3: TGCGCCAGCAGCGTCGGGGGGACTACAGATACGCAGTATTTT. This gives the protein CASSVGGTTDTQYF.

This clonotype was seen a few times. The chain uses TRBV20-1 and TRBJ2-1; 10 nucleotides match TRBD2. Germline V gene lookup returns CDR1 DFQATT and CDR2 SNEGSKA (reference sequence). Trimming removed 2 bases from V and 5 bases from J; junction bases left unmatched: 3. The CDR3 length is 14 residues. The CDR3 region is CSARPSGGNNEQFF. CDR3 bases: TGCAGTGCTAGACCTAGCGGGGGAAACAATGAGCAGTTCTTC.

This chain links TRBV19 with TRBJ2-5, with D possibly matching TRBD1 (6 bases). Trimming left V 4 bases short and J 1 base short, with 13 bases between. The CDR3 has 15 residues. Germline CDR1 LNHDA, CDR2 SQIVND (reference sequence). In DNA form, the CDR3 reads TGTGCCAGTAGTAGGACAGAAAGTCTCCAAGAGACCCAGTACTTC. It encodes CASSRTESLQETQYF.

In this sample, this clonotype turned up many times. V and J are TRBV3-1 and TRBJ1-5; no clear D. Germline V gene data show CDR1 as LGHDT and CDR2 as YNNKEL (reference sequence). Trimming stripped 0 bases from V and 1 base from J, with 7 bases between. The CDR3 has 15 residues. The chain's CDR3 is CASSQDHGSNQPQHF. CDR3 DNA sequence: TGTGCCAGCAGCCAAGATCACGGAAGCAATCAGCCCCAGCATTTT.

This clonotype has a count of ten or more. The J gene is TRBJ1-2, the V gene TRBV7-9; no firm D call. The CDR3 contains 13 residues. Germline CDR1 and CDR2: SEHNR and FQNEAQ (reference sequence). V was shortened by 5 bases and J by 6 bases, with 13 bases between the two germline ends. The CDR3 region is CASSPIGPDGYTF. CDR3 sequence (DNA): TGTGCCAGCAGCCCCATAGGGCCAGATGGCTACACCTTC.

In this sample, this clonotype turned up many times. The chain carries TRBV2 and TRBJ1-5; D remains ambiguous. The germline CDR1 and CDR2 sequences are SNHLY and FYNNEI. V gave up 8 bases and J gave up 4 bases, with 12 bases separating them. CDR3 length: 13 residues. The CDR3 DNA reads TGTGCCAGCCGAGGACTTACGAATCAGCCCCAGCATTTT. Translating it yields CASRGLTNQPQHF.

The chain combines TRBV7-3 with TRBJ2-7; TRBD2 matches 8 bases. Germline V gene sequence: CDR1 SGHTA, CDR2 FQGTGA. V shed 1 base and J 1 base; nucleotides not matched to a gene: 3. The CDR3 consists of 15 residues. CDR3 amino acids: CASSLSSGDSYEQYF. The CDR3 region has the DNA TGTGCCAGCAGCTTAAGTAGCGGGGATTCCTACGAGCAGTACTTC.

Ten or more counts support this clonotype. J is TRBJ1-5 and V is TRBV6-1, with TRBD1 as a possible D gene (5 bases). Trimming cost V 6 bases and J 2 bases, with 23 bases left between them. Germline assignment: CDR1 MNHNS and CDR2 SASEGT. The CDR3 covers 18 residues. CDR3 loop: CASRQRVGAIVGNQPQHF. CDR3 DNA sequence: TGTGCCAGCAGACAACGGGTCGGGGCCATTGTGGGCAATCAGCCCCAGCATTTT.

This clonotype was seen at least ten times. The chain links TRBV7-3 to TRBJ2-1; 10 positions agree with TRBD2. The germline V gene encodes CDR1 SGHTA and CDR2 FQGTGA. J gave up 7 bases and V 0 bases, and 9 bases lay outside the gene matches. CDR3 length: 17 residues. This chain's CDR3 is CASSLTPLAGGLNEQFF. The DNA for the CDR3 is TGTGCCAGCAGCTTAACCCCTTTAGCGGGGGGACTAAATGAGCAGTTCTTC.

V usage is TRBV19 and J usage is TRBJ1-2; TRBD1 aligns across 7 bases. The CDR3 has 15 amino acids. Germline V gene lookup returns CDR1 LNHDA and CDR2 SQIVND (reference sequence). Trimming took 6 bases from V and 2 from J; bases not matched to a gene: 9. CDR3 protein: CASRTRGRGNYGYTF. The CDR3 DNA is TGTGCCAGTAGGACGAGGGGGCGCGGGAACTATGGCTACACCTTC.

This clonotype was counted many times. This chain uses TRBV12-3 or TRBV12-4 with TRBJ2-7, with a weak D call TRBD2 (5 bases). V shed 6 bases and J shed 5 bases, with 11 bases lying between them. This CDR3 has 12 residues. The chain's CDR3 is CASSRRGNEQYF. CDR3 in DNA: TGTGCCAGCAGCCGTAGAGGGAACGAGCAGTACTTC.

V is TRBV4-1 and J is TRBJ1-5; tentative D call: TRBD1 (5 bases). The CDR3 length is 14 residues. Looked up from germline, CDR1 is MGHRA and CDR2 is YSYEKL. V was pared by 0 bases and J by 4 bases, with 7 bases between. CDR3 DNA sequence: TGCGCCAGCAGCCAAGAGGGGCGAAATCAGCCCCAGCATTTT. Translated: CASSQEGRNQPQHF.

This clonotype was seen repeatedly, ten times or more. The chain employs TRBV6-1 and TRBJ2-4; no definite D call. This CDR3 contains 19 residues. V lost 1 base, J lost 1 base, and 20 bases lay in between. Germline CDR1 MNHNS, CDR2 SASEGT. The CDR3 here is CASSEGVAPAIVAKNIQYF. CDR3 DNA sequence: TGTGCCAGCAGTGAAGGTGTTGCCCCTGCGATTGTTGCCAAAAACATTCAGTACTTC.

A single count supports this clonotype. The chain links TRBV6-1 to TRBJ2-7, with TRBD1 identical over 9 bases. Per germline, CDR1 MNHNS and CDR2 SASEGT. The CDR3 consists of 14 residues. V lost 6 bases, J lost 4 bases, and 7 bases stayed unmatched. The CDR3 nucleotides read TGTGCCAGCAGCCGAACAGGGGGCGCTTACGAGCAGTACTTC. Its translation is CASSRTGGAYEQYF.

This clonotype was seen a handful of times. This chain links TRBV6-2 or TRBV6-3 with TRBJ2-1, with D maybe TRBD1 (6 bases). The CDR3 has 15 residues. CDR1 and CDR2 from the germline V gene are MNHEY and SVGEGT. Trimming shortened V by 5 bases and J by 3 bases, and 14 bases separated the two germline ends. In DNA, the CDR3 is TGTGCCAGCAGTGCCAGGGGTGGTAGCTACAATGAGCAGTTCTTC. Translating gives CASSARGGSYNEQFF.

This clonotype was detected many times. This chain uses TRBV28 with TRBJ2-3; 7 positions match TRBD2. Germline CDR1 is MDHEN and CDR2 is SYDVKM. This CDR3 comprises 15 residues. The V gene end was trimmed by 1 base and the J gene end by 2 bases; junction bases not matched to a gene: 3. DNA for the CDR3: TGTGCCAGCAGTTTATCTAGCGGCAACACAGATACGCAGTATTTT. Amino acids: CASSLSSGNTDTQYF. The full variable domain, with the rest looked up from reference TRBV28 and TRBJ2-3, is DVKVTQSSRYLVKRTGEKVFLECVQDMDHENMFWYRQDPGLGLRLIYFSYDVKMKEKGDIPEGYSVSREKKERFSLILESASTNQTSMYLCASSLSSGNTDTQYFGPGTRLTVL.

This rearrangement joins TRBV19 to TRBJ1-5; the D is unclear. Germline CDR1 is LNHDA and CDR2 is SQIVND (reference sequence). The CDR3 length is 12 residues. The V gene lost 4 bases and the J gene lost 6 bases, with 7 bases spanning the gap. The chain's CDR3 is CASSTTPQPQHF. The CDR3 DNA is TGTGCCAGTAGTACCACTCCTCAGCCCCAGCATTTT.

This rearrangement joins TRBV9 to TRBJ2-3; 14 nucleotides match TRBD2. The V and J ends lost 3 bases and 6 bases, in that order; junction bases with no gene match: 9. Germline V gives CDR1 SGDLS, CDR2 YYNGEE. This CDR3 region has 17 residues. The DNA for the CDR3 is TGTGCCAGCAGCGCAAACAGACTAGCGGGGGGGATGGATACGCAGTATTTT. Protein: CASSANRLAGGMDTQYF. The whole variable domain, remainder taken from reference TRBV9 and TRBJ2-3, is DSGVTQTPKHLITATGQRVTLRCSPRSGDLSVYWYQQSLDQGLQFLIQYYNGEERAKGNILERFSAQQFPDLHSELNLSSLELGDSALYFCASSANRLAGGMDTQYFGPGTRLTVL.

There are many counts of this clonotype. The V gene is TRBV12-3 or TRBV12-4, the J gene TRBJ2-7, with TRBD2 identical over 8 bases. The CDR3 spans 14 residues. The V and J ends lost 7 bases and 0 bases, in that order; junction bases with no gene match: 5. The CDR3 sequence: CASNIAGSSYEQYF. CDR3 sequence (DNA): TGTGCCAGCAATATAGCGGGGTCCTCCTACGAGCAGTACTTC.